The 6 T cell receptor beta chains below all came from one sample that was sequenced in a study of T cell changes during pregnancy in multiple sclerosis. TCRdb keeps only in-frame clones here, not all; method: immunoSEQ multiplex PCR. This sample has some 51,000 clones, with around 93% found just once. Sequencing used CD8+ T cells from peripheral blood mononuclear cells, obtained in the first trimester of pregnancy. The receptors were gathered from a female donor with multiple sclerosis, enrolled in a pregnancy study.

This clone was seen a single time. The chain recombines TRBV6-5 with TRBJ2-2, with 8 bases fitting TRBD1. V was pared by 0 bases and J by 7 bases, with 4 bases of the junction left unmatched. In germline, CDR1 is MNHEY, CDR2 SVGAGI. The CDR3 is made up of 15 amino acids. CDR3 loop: CASSYSQGAVGELFF. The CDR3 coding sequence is TGTGCCAGCAGTTACTCCCAGGGGGCAGTCGGGGAGCTGTTTTTT.

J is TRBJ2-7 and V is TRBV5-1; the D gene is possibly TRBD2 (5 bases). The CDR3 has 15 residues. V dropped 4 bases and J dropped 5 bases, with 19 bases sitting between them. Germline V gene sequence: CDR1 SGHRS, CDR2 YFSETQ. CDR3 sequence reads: CASSPTLAIPDEQYF. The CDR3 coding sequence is TGCGCCAGCAGCCCCACCTTAGCGATTCCTGACGAGCAGTACTTC.

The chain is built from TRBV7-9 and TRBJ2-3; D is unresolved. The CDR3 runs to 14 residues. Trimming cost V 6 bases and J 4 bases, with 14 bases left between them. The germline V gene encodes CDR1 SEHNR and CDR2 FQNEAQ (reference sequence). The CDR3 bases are TGTGCCAGCAGTGTTTCCACCAGTCCAGATACGCAGTATTTT. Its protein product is CASSVSTSPDTQYF.

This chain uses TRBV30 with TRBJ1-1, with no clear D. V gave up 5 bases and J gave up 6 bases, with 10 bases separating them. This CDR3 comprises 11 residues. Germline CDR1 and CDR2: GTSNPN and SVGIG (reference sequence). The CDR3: CAWEVGSEAFF. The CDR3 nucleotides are TGTGCCTGGGAGGTCGGCTCTGAAGCTTTCTTT.

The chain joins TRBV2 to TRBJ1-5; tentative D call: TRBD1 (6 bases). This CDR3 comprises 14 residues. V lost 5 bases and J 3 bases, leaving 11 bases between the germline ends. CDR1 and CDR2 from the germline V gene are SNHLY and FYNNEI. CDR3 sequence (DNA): TGTGCCAGCAGTCCTACAGGGCTCAATCAGCCCCAGCATTTT. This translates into CASSPTGLNQPQHF. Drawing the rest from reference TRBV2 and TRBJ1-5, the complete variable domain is EPEVTQTPSHQVTQMGQEVILRCVPISNHLYFYWYRQILGQKVEFLVSFYNNEISEKSEIFDDQFSVERPDGSNFTLKIRSTKLEDSAMYFCASSPTGLNQPQHFGDGTRLSIL.

CDR3 coding DNA: TGTGCCAGCAGCTTAGTCCCCATGACTAGCGGGAGTCCCTACAATGAGCAGTTCTTC. The encoded protein is CASSLVPMTSGSPYNEQFF. This rearrangement joins TRBV11-2 to TRBJ2-1; 12 nucleotides agree with TRBD2. The V gene's germline CDR1 is SGHAT and CDR2 FQNNGV. The CDR3 consists of 19 residues. The V segment lost 1 base and the J segment 2 bases; nucleotides outside the gene matches: 9.